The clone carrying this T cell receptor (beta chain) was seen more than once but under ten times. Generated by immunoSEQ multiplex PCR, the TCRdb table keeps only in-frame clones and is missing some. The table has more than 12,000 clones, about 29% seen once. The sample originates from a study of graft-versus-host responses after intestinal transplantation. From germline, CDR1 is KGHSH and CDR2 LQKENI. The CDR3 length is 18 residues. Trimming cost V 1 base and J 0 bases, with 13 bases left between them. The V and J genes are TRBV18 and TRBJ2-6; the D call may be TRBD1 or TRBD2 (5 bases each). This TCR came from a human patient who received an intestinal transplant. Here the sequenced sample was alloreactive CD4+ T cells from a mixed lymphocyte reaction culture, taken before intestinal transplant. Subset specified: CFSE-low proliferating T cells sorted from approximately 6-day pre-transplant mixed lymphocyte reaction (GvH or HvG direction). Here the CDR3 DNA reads TGTGCCAGCTCACCACAGGGACCGTCGAGCTCTGGGGCCAACGTCCTGACTTTC. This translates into CASSPQGPSSSGANVLTF. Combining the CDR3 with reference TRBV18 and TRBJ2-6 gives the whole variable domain NAGVMQNPRHLVRRRGQEARLRCSPMKGHSHVYWYRQLPEEGLKFMVYLQKENIIDESGMPKERFSAEFPKEGPSILRIQQVVRGDSAAYFCASSPQGPSSSGANVLTFGAGSRLTVL.